This TCR beta chain appears in the sequencing data of a study of beta chain features in type 1 diabetes (dated by TCRdb to the late 2010s). In terms of the full investigation: No differences in mean age, gender distribution, total cell number or subset yield were found between patients and healthy donors. A total of about 99,000,000 sorted cells were examined across all samples, and RNA yield correlated strongly with the number of cells per subset. In the study, TCRB repertoires of sorted circulating CD4+ T cell subsets from recently diagnosed type 1 diabetes patients were compared with those of matched healthy donors. Regulatory and stem cell-like memory subsets were obtained from only 8 patients and roughly 8 healthy donors, while naive and central memory subsets were obtained from all 30 or so donors. Study-wide findings and limitations: Because small numbers of individuals were included in the HLA sub-analyses, any influence of HLA type on TCRB rearrangement was left unresolved. Because cDNA rather than genomic DNA was sequenced, highly expressing activated cells could have been over-represented, although no difference in activation and CD3 levels was found between groups. PCR might favor shorter templates, but patient and control samples were amplified and corrected together, so any skew would affect both groups equally. At VDJ recombination sites, patients with type 1 diabetes made fewer insertions and deleted more nucleotides, a pattern implying thymic rearrangement abnormalities. A moderate but significant shortening of TCRB CDR3 length was observed in type 1 diabetes patients in all four CD4+ subsets. Naive, central memory and regulatory TCRB repertoires appeared to be more alike among patients than among healthy donors.

Each donor gave one peripheral blood draw, around 0.12 L on average, collected into heparinised tubes. A BD FACSAria II and a panel including CD45RO, CCR7, CD25, CD127, CD95 and CD27 were used to sort naive, central memory, regulatory and stem cell-like memory CD4+ T cells. Every sorted population had a purity above 95%. PBMCs were isolated immediately by Lymphoprep density gradient centrifugation and stained directly without culture. So that batch effects would be minimized, each experiment stained and sorted samples in pairs, pairing one healthy donor with one patient. Note on this clone: Its antigen remains unidentified. Per-base quality was not reported, and no clone a single base away is much larger than it.

Taken from cysteine to phenylalanine, the CDR3 has 14 residues. Of all the DNA, just the CDR3 is kept, 42 bases in frame from base 1. The germline V gene sets CDR1 to SGHDT and CDR2 to YYEEEE. Germline trimming amounts to 4 bases on V and 0 bases on J, with 4 as the count of junction bases outside the gene matches. All of the isolated RNA was reverse transcribed with the High Capacity cDNA Reverse Transcription Kit, so expressed TCRB transcripts were sequenced. Naive, central memory and regulatory T cell samples underwent deep immunoSEQ sequencing, averaging around 4 million total reads per sample. After sorted cells were lysed in RLT buffer, RNA was extracted with DNase-treated RNeasy Micro or Mini kits, with the choice depending on cell number. Each cell subset was processed on its own to prevent cross-contamination, while patient and healthy donor samples were processed together. TCRB sequences were amplified from cDNA with the immunoSEQ multiplex PCR, producing 87-bp fragments spanning the CDR3 region. Amplicons were sequenced on the Illumina HiSeq platform. Per the original workflow: Synthetic template baselines were used to correct PCR bias computationally, reads within Hamming distance 2 were collapsed, and singletons that could not be merged were discarded. Reads were aligned against IMGT so that V, D and J genes, CDR3 length and insertions or deletions at six rearrangement sites could be assigned. Within each subset, clonotype counts were normalized to sorted cell number, and only after that were true diversity and Gini coefficients computed with the tcR R package. The overlap coefficient, calculated on TCRB nucleotide sequences, was used to quantify repertoire sharing. Held by TCRdb, this immuneACCESS table contains in-frame sequences only and omits some clones. Under half of the omission traces to an unresolved V gene where checked; the cause of the rest is unknown. D and trimming come from the DNA, and the V and J calls and clone size come from that table. The sample table holds almost 350,000 clones, of which 8% were seen once. More than 0.4% of the sample comes from the top ten.

The chain is encoded by TRBV5-6 joined to TRBJ2-7, with TRBD1 matching 7 junction bases. This sequence originates from a woman under 30 in good health. Sequenced input: central memory CD4+ T cells from blood. The sequence in DNA is TGTGCCAGCAGCAAGGGACAGAACTCCTACGAGCAGTACTTC. It encodes CASSKGQNSYEQYF.